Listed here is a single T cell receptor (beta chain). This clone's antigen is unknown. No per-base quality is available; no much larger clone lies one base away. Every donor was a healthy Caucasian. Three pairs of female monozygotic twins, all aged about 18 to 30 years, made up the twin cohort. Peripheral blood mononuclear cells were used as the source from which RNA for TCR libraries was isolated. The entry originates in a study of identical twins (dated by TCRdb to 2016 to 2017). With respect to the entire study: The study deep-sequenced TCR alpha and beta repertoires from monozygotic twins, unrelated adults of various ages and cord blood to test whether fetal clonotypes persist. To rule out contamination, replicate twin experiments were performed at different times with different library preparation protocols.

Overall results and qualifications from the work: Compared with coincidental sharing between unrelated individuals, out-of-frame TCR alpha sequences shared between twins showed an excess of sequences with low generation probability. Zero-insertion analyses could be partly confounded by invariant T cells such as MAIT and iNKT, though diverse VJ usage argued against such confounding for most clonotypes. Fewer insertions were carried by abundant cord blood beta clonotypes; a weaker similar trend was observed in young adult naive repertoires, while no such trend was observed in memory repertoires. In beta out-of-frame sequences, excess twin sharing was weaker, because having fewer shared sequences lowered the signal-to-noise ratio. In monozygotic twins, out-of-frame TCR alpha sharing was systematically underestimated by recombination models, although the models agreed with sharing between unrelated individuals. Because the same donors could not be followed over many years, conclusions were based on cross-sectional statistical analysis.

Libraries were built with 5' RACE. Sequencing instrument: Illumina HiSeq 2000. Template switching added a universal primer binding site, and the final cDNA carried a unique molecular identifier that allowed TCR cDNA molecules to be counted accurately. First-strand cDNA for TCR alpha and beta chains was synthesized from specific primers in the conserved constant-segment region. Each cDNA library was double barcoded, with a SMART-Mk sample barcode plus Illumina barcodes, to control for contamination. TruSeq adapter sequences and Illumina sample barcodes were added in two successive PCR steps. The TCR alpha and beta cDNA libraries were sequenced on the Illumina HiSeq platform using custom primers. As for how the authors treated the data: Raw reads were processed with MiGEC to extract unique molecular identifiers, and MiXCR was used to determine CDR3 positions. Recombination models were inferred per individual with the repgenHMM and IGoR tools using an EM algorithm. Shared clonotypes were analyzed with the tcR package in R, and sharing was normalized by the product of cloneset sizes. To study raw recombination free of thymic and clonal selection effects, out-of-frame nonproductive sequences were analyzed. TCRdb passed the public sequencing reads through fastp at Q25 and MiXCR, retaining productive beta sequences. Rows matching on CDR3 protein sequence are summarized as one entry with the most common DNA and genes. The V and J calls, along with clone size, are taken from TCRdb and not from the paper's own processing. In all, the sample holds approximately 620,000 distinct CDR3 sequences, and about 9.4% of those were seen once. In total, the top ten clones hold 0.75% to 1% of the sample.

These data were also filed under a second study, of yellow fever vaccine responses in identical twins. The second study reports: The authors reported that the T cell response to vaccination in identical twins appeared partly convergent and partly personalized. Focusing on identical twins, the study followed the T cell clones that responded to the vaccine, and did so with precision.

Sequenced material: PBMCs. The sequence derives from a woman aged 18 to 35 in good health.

The DNA reads TGTGCCATCAGTGACGTAGGCGAGCAGTTCTTC. It specifies CAISDVGEQFF. The sequence joins TRBV10-3 to TRBJ2-1; no D segment can be confidently identified. The cysteine opens and the phenylalanine closes a CDR3 of 11 amino acids. The read is trimmed to its CDR3 DNA, 33 bases read in frame from base 1. As encoded in the germline V gene, CDR1 is ENHRY while CDR2 is SYGVKD. V drops 3 bases and J drops 10 bases, leaving 7 bases in between.